Listed below are T cell receptor beta chains from one sample, sequenced in a study of radiation and T cells in renal cell carcinoma. The protocol was immunoSEQ multiplex PCR, while the TCRdb copy is restricted to in-frame clones and leaves out a portion. The data show around 76,000 clones, 82% seen once. The input for sequencing was blood, taken from a patient whose treatment included radiotherapy and nephrectomy. The receptors shown here come from a man aged 55 to 70 with renal cell carcinoma. Each CDR3 is given with its conserved first and last residue. D genes are given only for firm matches. Clone size is given for some rows only: seen once, a few or many times, or a class if the clone is expanded.

CDR3 DNA: TGCGCCAGCAGCGGAACTAGCGGCACAGATACGCAGTATTTT; CDR3 protein: CASSGTSGTDTQYF; J gene: TRBJ2-3; clone size: NA; V gene: TRBV10-2; D gene: TRBD2
CDR3 DNA: TGTGCCAGCAGCGCCCGCGGGGGTAGCGGGAGTGGAGATACGCAGTATTTT; CDR3 protein: CASSARGGSGSGDTQYF; J gene: TRBJ2-3; clone size: NA; V gene: TRBV11-2; D gene: TRBD2
CDR3 DNA: TGTGCCAGCAGCTTGGAGCTGGCGGGAGAGCAGTTCTTC; CDR3 protein: CASSLELAGEQFF; J gene: TRBJ2-1; clone size: NA; V gene: TRBV5-6; D gene: NA
CDR3 DNA: TGCGCCAGCAGTGACCGGGCTCTAGCTGATGAGCAGTTCTTC; CDR3 protein: CASSDRALADEQFF; J gene: TRBJ2-1; clone size: once; V gene: TRBV10-1; D gene: NA
CDR3 DNA: TGTGCCAGCAGCAGGATAGCGGGAAACACCGGGGAGCTGTTTTTT; CDR3 protein: CASSRIAGNTGELFF; J gene: TRBJ2-2; clone size: NA; V gene: TRBV5-4; D gene: TRBD2
CDR3 DNA: TGCGCCAGCAGTCAATCGGAAGGGACTACTAGCAATCAGCCCCAGCATTTT; CDR3 protein: CASSQSEGTTSNQPQHF; J gene: TRBJ1-5; clone size: NA; V gene: TRBV23-1; D gene: NA
CDR3 DNA: TGTGCCCGAATTGGGGATCAGACCCCCGACTCCTACGAGCAGTACTTC; CDR3 protein: CARIGDQTPDSYEQYF; J gene: TRBJ2-7; clone size: NA; V gene: TRBV19; D gene: NA
CDR3 DNA: TGCGCCAGCAGCCAAGATTTCGGCGTCTCCTACGAGCAGTACTTC; CDR3 protein: CASSQDFGVSYEQYF; J gene: TRBJ2-7; clone size: once; V gene: TRBV4-1; D gene: NA
CDR3 DNA: TGTGCCAGCAGTGGAAATAGCGGGATTTCGGAGACCCAGTACTTC; CDR3 protein: CASSGNSGISETQYF; J gene: TRBJ2-5; clone size: NA; V gene: TRBV2; D gene: TRBD2
CDR3 DNA: TGTGCCAGCAGACCCGACGCCAGGGACACCGGGGAGCTGTTTTTT; CDR3 protein: CASRPDARDTGELFF; J gene: TRBJ2-2; clone size: NA; V gene: TRBV7-9; D gene: NA
CDR3 DNA: TGTGCCAGCAGTCCCCTACAAGCCACCTATGGCTACACCTTC; CDR3 protein: CASSPLQATYGYTF; J gene: TRBJ1-2; clone size: NA; V gene: TRBV7-9; D gene: NA
CDR3 DNA: TGTGCCAGCAGCTTCCCCACCGGGCCCAGGGGTGAAAAACTGTTTTTT; CDR3 protein: CASSFPTGPRGEKLFF; J gene: TRBJ1-4; clone size: NA; V gene: TRBV7-9; D gene: NA
CDR3 DNA: TGTGCCAGCAGCTTAGCCCCTCCGGGACACAACTACGAGCAGTACTTC; CDR3 protein: CASSLAPPGHNYEQYF; J gene: TRBJ2-7; clone size: NA; V gene: TRBV7-2; D gene: NA
CDR3 DNA: TGTGCCAGCAGCTTAGACCCCGCGAGGAGGGCAAGGCAGTTCTTC; CDR3 protein: CASSLDPARRARQFF; J gene: TRBJ2-1; clone size: NA; V gene: TRBV7-9; D gene: NA
CDR3 DNA: TGTGCCAGCTCATTAATCCCGCCGGGGCAGGACACTGAAGCTTTCTTT; CDR3 protein: CASSLIPPGQDTEAFF; J gene: TRBJ1-1; clone size: NA; V gene: TRBV18; D gene: NA
CDR3 DNA: TGCGCCAGCAGTGGGGGCCGAGCGGGAGGGGGCTACAATGAGCAGTTCTTC; CDR3 protein: CASSGGRAGGGYNEQFF; J gene: TRBJ2-1; clone size: NA; V gene: TRBV10-1; D gene: TRBD2
CDR3 DNA: TGTGCCAGCAGCTTGGTTCTCGTTTCCGGGAACACTGAAGCTTTCTTT; CDR3 protein: CASSLVLVSGNTEAFF; J gene: TRBJ1-1; clone size: NA; V gene: TRBV5-6; D gene: NA
CDR3 DNA: TGCAGCGTTGTGGCACGGGGGGACACTGAAGCTTTCTTT; CDR3 protein: CSVVARGDTEAFF; J gene: TRBJ1-1; clone size: NA; V gene: TRBV29-1; D gene: NA
CDR3 DNA: TGTGCCAGCAGCATACAGGGGAACAATGAGCAGTTCTTC; CDR3 protein: CASSIQGNNEQFF; J gene: TRBJ2-1; clone size: NA; V gene: TRBV6-6; D gene: TRBD1
CDR3 DNA: TGTGCCAGCAGGGGGAAGCGGGAGGGCGTCACAGATACGCAGTATTTT; CDR3 protein: CASRGKREGVTDTQYF; J gene: TRBJ2-3; clone size: NA; V gene: TRBV6-7; D gene: TRBD2
CDR3 DNA: TGTGCTAGTGGTTTATCAGGTACAGATACGCAGTATTTT; CDR3 protein: CASGLSGTDTQYF; J gene: TRBJ2-3; clone size: NA; V gene: TRBV12-5; D gene: NA
CDR3 DNA: TGCGCCAGCAGCCTAGGGACTAGCGGTCGCTACAATGAGCAGTTCTTC; CDR3 protein: CASSLGTSGRYNEQFF; J gene: TRBJ2-1; clone size: few; V gene: TRBV4-1; D gene: TRBD2
CDR3 DNA: TGTGCCAGCAGTCGGGGGACAGGGGGCAATGAGCAGTTCTTC; CDR3 protein: CASSRGTGGNEQFF; J gene: TRBJ2-1; clone size: NA; V gene: TRBV27; D gene: TRBD1
CDR3 DNA: TGTGCCTGGAGTGTACAATTAGGGGAGGCCACTGAAGCTTTCTTT; CDR3 protein: CAWSVQLGEATEAFF; J gene: TRBJ1-1; clone size: NA; V gene: TRBV30; D gene: NA